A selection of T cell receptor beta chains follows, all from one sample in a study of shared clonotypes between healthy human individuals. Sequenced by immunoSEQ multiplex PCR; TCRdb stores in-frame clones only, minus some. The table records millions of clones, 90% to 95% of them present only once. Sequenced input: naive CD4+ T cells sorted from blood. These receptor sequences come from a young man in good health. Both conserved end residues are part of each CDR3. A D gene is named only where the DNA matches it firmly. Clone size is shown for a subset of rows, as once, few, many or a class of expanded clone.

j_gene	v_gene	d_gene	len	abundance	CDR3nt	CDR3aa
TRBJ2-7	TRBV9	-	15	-	TGTGCCAGCAGCCCAGGCCAGGGGCGGTTCTACGAGCAGTACTTC	CASSPGQGRFYEQYF
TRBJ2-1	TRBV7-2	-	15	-	TGTGCCAGCAGCAGGACTTCCCATCCGTCAATTGAGCAGTTCTTC	CASSRTSHPSIEQFF
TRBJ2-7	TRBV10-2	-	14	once	TGCGCCAGCAGTGAGATAGGGTCGTCCTACGAGCAGTACTTC	CASSEIGSSYEQYF
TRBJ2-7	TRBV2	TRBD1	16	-	TGTGCCAGCAGTCCCTTAAGGACAGGGGGTGGAGGAGAGCAGTACTTC	CASSPLRTGGGGEQYF
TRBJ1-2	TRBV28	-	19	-	TGTGCCAGCAGTTCCCCGGCGGGGGGCGCATCGTCCCCTAACTATGGCTACACCTTC	CASSSPAGGASSPNYGYTF
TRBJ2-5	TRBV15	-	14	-	TGTGCCACCAGCAGAGATAGAGGGAGTGAGACCCAGTACTTC	CATSRDRGSETQYF
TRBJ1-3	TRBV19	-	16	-	TGTGCCAGTAGTACCCGGGCCCAGGGGTCTGGAAACACCATATATTTT	CASSTRAQGSGNTIYF
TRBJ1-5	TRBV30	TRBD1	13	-	TGTGCCTGGAACAGGGGGAACAATCAGCCCCAGCATTTT	CAWNRGNNQPQHF
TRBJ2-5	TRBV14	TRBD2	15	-	TGTGCCAGCAGCCAAGTGGCGGGAGCGGTGGAGACCCAGTACTTC	CASSQVAGAVETQYF
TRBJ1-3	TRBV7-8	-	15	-	TGTGCCAGCAGCCCTCAGGCAGGGCTTGGAAACACCATATATTTT	CASSPQAGLGNTIYF
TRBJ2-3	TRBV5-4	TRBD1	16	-	TGTGCCAGCAGCAGCCGACAGGGGGCGGGTACAGATACGCAGTATTTT	CASSSRQGAGTDTQYF
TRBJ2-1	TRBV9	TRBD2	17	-	TGTGCCAGCAGCCCTCGGGCTAGCGGGAGTAAAGGGGATGAGCAGTTCTTC	CASSPRASGSKGDEQFF
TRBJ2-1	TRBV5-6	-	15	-	TGTGCCAGCAGCTCCTCAGGGCTGAAGAATAATGAGCAGTTCTTC	CASSSSGLKNNEQFF
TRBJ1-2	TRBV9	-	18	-	TGTGCCAGCAGCGTAGAGCCCAAGGCGGGTCCCCTGTCTTATGGCTACACCTTC	CASSVEPKAGPLSYGYTF
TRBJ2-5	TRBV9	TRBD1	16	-	TGTGCCAGCAGCCCTAGGACAGGGGGGAAACAGGAGACCCAGTACTTC	CASSPRTGGKQETQYF
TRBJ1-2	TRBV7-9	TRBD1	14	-	TGTGCCAGCAGCGCCGAGACAGGGGGAGTAGGCTACACCTTC	CASSAETGGVGYTF
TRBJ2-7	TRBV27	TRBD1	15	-	TGTGCCAGCCCGACAAGGGACAGGGTTGTCTACGAGCAGTACTTC	CASPTRDRVVYEQYF
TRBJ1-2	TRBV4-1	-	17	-	TGCGCCAGCAGCCACCCTGGGGGCGGCCGAGTAAGTGAGGGCTACACCTTC	CASSHPGGGRVSEGYTF
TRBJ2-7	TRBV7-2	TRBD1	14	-	TGTGCCAGCAGCTTAGACAGGGGATTCTACGAGCAGTACTTC	CASSLDRGFYEQYF
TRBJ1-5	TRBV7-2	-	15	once	TGTGCCAGCAGCTTACCCAACGCGGGCAATCAGCCCCAGCATTTT	CASSLPNAGNQPQHF
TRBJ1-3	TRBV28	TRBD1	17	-	TGTGCCAGCAGTCCCCGAGGGACAGGGGGTTATGGAAACACCATATATTTT	CASSPRGTGGYGNTIYF
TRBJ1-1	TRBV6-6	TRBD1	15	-	TGTGCCAGCAGTTACGTAAGACAGGGAAACACTGAAGCTTTCTTT	CASSYVRQGNTEAFF
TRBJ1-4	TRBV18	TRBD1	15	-	TGTGCCAGCTCACCACGACAGGGGCCTAATGAAAAACTGTTTTTT	CASSPRQGPNEKLFF
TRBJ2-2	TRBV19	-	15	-	TGTGCCAGTTCCCCCGGCAGAACTAACACCGGGGAGCTGTTTTTT	CASSPGRTNTGELFF
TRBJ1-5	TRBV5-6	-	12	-	TGTGCCAGCAGCTTCAGGGATCAGCCCCAGCATTTT	CASSFRDQPQHF
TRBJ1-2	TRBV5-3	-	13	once	TGTGCCAGAAGCTTGGTTGAGAACTATGGCTACACCTTC	CARSLVENYGYTF
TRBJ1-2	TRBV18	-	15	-	TGTGCCAGCTCACCTGTCCCAGGGGAAGCCTATGGCTACACCTTC	CASSPVPGEAYGYTF
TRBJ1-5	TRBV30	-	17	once	TGTGCCTGGAGTGGCGGCAGTAGACCTAGTAGCAATCAGCCCCAGCATTTT	CAWSGGSRPSSNQPQHF
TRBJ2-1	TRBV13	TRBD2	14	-	TGTGCCAGCAGCTACTGGACTAGCTACAATGAGCAGTTCTTC	CASSYWTSYNEQFF
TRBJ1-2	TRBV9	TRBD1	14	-	TGTGCCAGCAGCCTAGGACAGGGGGACTATGGCTACACCTTC	CASSLGQGDYGYTF
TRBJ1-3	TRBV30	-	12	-	TGTGCCTGGACTTACTCTGGAAACACCATATATTTT	CAWTYSGNTIYF
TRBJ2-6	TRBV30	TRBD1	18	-	TGTGCCTGGAGTGTACTTCGGCAGGGGGTTTCTGGGGCCAACGTCCTGACTTTC	CAWSVLRQGVSGANVLTF
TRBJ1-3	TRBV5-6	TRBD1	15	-	TGTGCCAGCAGCCTACCAGGGGGGCCGGGAAACACCATATATTTT	CASSLPGGPGNTIYF
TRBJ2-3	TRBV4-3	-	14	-	TGCGCCAGCAGCCAACAGGATAGCACAGATACGCAGTATTTT	CASSQQDSTDTQYF
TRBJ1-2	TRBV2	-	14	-	TGTGCCAGCAGAGGGACAATAACTAACTATGGCTACACCTTC	CASRGTITNYGYTF
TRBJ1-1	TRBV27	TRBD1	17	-	TGTGCCAGCATCCCGGGACAGGGAATTTTGTGGAACACTGAAGCTTTCTTT	CASIPGQGILWNTEAFF
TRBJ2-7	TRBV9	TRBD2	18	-	TGTGCCAGCAGCGTAGGGACTCCACTAGCGGGGGCCTCCTACGAGCAGTACTTC	CASSVGTPLAGASYEQYF
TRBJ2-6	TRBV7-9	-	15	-	TGTGCCAGCAGCCTTTCCCCGGCGGGGGCCAACGTCCTGACTTTC	CASSLSPAGANVLTF
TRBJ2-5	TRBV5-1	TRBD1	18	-	TGCGCCAGCAGCCCCGGGCAGGGGGCGCGGATAGTCCAAGAGACCCAGTACTTC	CASSPGQGARIVQETQYF
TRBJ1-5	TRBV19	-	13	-	TGTGCCAGTAGTATAAGGTGGGATCAGCCCCAGCATTTT	CASSIRWDQPQHF
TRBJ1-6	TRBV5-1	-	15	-	TGCGCCAGCAGCTTGGCTCAGCTACAGAATTCACCCCTCCACTTT	CASSLAQLQNSPLHF
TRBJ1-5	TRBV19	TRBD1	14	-	TGTGCCAGTAGTAAGGGGGCGGGGAATCAGCCCCAGCATTTT	CASSKGAGNQPQHF
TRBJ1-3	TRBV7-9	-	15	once	TGTGCCAGCAGCTCACCTGAGGGGCCAACAAACACCATATATTTT	CASSSPEGPTNTIYF
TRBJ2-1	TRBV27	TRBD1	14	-	TGTGCCATCAAGGACAGGGCGAAATACAATGAGCAGTTCTTC	CAIKDRAKYNEQFF
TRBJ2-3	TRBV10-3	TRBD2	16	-	TGTGCCATCAGGACTGGGACTAGCGGGATCACAGATACGCAGTATTTT	CAIRTGTSGITDTQYF
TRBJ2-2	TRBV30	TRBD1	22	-	TGTGCCTGGAGTGTATGGGCCATCTCCCGCGCGGACAGGCGGAGAAACACCGGGGAGCTGTTTTTT	CAWSVWAISRADRRRNTGELFF
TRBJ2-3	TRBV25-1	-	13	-	TGTGCCAGCAGTCTCCAGGGGTACGATACGCAGTATTTT	CASSLQGYDTQYF
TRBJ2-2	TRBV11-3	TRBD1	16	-	TGTGCCAGCAGCTTAGGGGACAGGGTGAGCACCGGGGAGCTGTTTTTT	CASSLGDRVSTGELFF
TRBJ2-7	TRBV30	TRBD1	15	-	TGTGCCTGGAGTACATACGGGACAGGTCTCTACGAGCAGTACTTC	CAWSTYGTGLYEQYF
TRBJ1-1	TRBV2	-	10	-	TGTGCCAGCAGTGAAACGAAAGCTTTCTTT	CASSETKAFF
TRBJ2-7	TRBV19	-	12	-	TGTGCCAGTGGAGGGGGCGTCAACGAGCAGTACTTC	CASGGGVNEQYF
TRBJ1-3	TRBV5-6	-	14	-	TGTGCCAGCAGCTTGAGAATATATAGAAACACCATATATTTT	CASSLRIYRNTIYF
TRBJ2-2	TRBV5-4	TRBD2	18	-	TGTGCCAGCAGCCGTAGGGAGGTATTAGCGGGACCATCCGGGGAGCTGTTTTTT	CASSRREVLAGPSGELFF
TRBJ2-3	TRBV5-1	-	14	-	TGCGCCAGCAGCCAAACGGCAGGGGCAGATACGCAGTATTTT	CASSQTAGADTQYF
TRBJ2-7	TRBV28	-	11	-	TGTGCCAGCAGGACGCCCTACGAGCAGTACTTC	CASRTPYEQYF
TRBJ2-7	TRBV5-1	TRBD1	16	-	TGCGCCAGCACCTATGACCCGTCGGGACAGTCAAACGAGCAGTACTTC	CASTYDPSGQSNEQYF
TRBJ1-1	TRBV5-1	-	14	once	TGCGCCAGCAGCTTGAATTGGGGGAACACTGAAGCTTTCTTT	CASSLNWGNTEAFF
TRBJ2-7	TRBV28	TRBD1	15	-	TGTGCCAGCAGTCGAACAGGGGGGAGCTCCTACGAGCAGTACTTC	CASSRTGGSSYEQYF
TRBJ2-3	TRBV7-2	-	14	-	TGTGCCAGCAGCTTAGCCCCTCCCCCAGATACGCAGTATTTT	CASSLAPPPDTQYF